This T cell receptor (beta chain) was sequenced for a study of cytotoxic CD8 clonotypes in ibrutinib-treated CLL. Study as a whole: Samples had a mean of approximately 240,000 productive templates and around 89,000 productive rearrangements. Broader study findings: Public clonotypes, rarely seen, contracted or held steady on treatment.

TCRdb's table, derived via immunoSEQ multiplex PCR, lists solely in-frame clones and lacks some. The sample holds 250,000 to 350,000 clones, roughly four fifths seen once. Of note for this clone: Its antigen is undetermined.

With cryopreserved PBMCs as the source, 1.5 to 2.5 micrograms of genomic DNA went to TCR beta libraries. Trimming removed 6 bases from V and 0 bases from J; junction bases left unmatched: 14. CDR3 length equals 18 residues. The germline gives CDR1 SNHLY, CDR2 FYNNEI. Here the sequenced sample was PBMCs, taken at disease progression, from a patient treated with ibrutinib. The chain has TRBV2 and TRBJ2-4, with 7 nucleotides matching TRBD1. The TCR comes from a human donor with chronic lymphocytic leukemia. The CDR3 DNA reads TGTGCCAGCAGGGCGCCGGGACAGCGAGTTCTAGCCAAAAACATTCAGTACTTC. Encoded protein: CASRAPGQRVLAKNIQYF.